The 20 T cell receptor beta chains reported below all come from one sample, sequenced in a study of T cell repertoires in cytomegalovirus infection. Using its own MiXCR run on the reads, TCRdb lists one record per CDR3 protein. This sample yields under 350,000 distinct CDR3 sequences, of which around 9.6% are seen a single time; 2.5% belongs to the top ten. Sequencing used PBMCs. These TCRs come from a human donor in good health (CMV status not recorded). Some clones in this sample may be carry-over from other donors' samples.

In this sample, this clonotype turned up a few times. The V gene is TRBV28, the J gene TRBJ2-7; D is perhaps TRBD2 (6 bases). The germline V gene has CDR1 MDHEN and CDR2 SYDVKM. The CDR3 is 16 residues long. V was trimmed by 6 bases and J by 0 bases, leaving 18 bases between them. The CDR3 DNA follows: TGTGCCAGCAGCCACACCACTAGCAGCGGCTCCTACGAGCAGTACGTC. Translation: CASSHTTSSGSYEQYV.

The chain links TRBV28 to TRBJ1-3; D unresolved. The CDR3 runs 17 residues. Germline values: CDR1 MDHEN, CDR2 SYDVKM. V was shortened by 2 bases and J by 0 bases, with 14 bases between the two germline ends. CDR3 coding DNA: TGTGCCAGCAGTTTAGAGAGCGGCAGCATCTCTGGAAACACCATATATTTT. Its translation: CASSLESGSISGNTIYF.

Many counts were recorded for this clonotype. The genes are TRBV10-3 and TRBJ1-6; D might be TRBD1 (5 bases). The CDR3 spans 15 residues. Germline V gives CDR1 ENHRY, CDR2 SYGVKD. V shed 2 bases and J shed 6 bases, with 11 bases lying between them. The CDR3 region is CAISEGTVPNSPLHF. DNA of the CDR3: TGTGCCATCAGTGAGGGGACGGTGCCTAATTCACCCCTCCACTTT.

The V call is TRBV20-1, the J call TRBJ1-1; TRBD1 agrees at 9 bases. Trimming took 2 bases from V and 6 from J; bases not matched to a gene: 7. CDR3 length equals 14 residues. The germline CDR1 and CDR2 sequences are DFQATT and SNEGSKA (reference sequence). CDR3 bases: TGCAGTGCTAGATCCGGACAGGGGATCGCTGAAGCTTTCTTT. This translates into CSARSGQGIAEAFF.

This clonotype showed up many times. The chain recombines TRBV7-2 with TRBJ2-3, with unresolved D. The CDR3 runs 13 residues. Trimming took off 5 bases at V and 2 bases at J, with 8 bases between the two ends. Germline V gene lookup returns CDR1 SGHTA and CDR2 FQGNSA. The CDR3 region is CASSRKITDTQYF. The CDR3 DNA reads as TGTGCCAGCAGCCGGAAGATCACAGATACGCAGTATTTT. Based on the CDR3 plus reference TRBV7-2 and TRBJ2-3, the full variable domain is GAGVSQSPSNKVTEKGKDVELRCDPISGHTALYWYRQSLGQGLEFLIYFQGNSAPDKSGLPSDRFSAERTGGSVSTLTIQRTQQEDSAVYLCASSRKITDTQYFGPGTRLTVL.

This clonotype has just a few counts. The gene calls are TRBV20-1 and TRBJ1-1; D unclear. The CDR3 totals 12 residues. Between the trimmed V and J ends, which lost 3 bases and 11 bases, there was a span of 16 bases. Germline CDR1 DFQATT, CDR2 SNEGSKA (reference sequence). CDR3 loop: CSASPGTHGAFF. The CDR3 coding sequence is TGCAGTGCTAGTCCCGGCACCCATGGGGCTTTCTTT.

This clonotype was recorded many times. The chain couples TRBV6-2 or TRBV6-3 to TRBJ2-3; D gene ambiguous. The CDR3 extends over 11 amino acids. Germline V lookup: CDR1 MNHEY, CDR2 SVGEGT. V was cut by 6 bases and J by 4 bases, with 5 bases left in between. The CDR3: CASRKADTQYF. The CDR3 DNA is TGTGCCAGCAGGAAAGCAGATACGCAGTATTTT.

This clonotype appeared a single time. The CDR3 sequence: CASSLSSSSSLGAFF. The CDR3 DNA sequence: TGTGCCAGCAGCCTATCCTCGTCATCCTCGCTTGGAGCTTTCTTT. The J gene is TRBJ1-1, the V gene TRBV11-3; D is ambiguous. V lost 5 bases and J lost 10, with 23 bases in between. Per the germline V gene, CDR1 is SGHNT and CDR2 is YENEEA. CDR3 length equals 15 residues. Full variable domain (remainder filled in from reference TRBV11-3 and TRBJ1-1): EAGVVQSPRYKIIEKKQPVAFWCNPISGHNTLYWYLQNLGQGPELLIRYENEEAVDDSQLPKDRFSAERLKGVDSTLKIQPAELGDSAVYLCASSLSSSSSLGAFFGQGTRLTVV.

V usage is TRBV7-2 and J usage is TRBJ2-5, with D unresolved. V was pared by 0 bases and J by 5 bases, with 7 bases between. Germline V gene lookup returns CDR1 SGHTA and CDR2 FQGNSA. The CDR3 runs to 13 residues. The CDR3 loop reads CASSLAVEETQYF. CDR3 nucleotides: TGTGCCAGCAGCTTAGCCGTAGAGGAGACCCAGTACTTC. The variable domain in full, completed from reference TRBV7-2 and TRBJ2-5, reads GAGVSQSPSNKVTEKGKDVELRCDPISGHTALYWYRQSLGQGLEFLIYFQGNSAPDKSGLPSDRFSAERTGGSVSTLTIQRTQQEDSAVYLCASSLAVEETQYFGPGTRLLVL.

This clonotype was seen ten or more times. The J gene is TRBJ2-1, the V gene TRBV7-6; 14 positions agree with TRBD2. The CDR3 covers 15 residues. Germline V gives CDR1 SGHVS, CDR2 FNYEAQ. The V and J ends lost 5 bases and 7 bases, in that order; junction bases with no gene match: 4. CDR3 residues: CASSQGLAGVNEQFF. As DNA, the CDR3 is TGTGCCAGCAGCCAGGGACTAGCGGGGGTTAATGAGCAGTTCTTC.

This clonotype occurred many times. The genes are TRBV29-1 and TRBJ1-2; D gene unclear. Germline V gene data show CDR1 as SQVTM and CDR2 as ANQGSEA. This CDR3 contains 11 residues. V lost 1 base and J lost 6, with 6 bases in between. DNA of the CDR3: TGCAGCGTTGAAGGGGCGGATGGCTACACCTTC. Amino acids: CSVEGADGYTF. The full variable domain, completed using reference TRBV29-1 and TRBJ1-2, is SAVISQKPSRDICQRGTSLTIQCQVDSQVTMMFWYRQQPGQSLTLIATANQGSEATYESGFVIDKFPISRPNLTFSTLTVSNMSPEDSSIYLCSVEGADGYTFGSGTRLTVV.

This clonotype occurred many times. The chain uses TRBV4-3 and TRBJ1-6; 8 nucleotides align to TRBD1. Germline CDR1 and CDR2: LGHNA and YSLEER. The CDR3 covers 17 residues. The V and J ends lost 1 base and 8 bases, in that order; junction bases with no gene match: 10. In nucleotides, the CDR3 is TGCGCCAGCAGCCAAGCCCTAACAGGGGGAGTAGATTCACCCCTCCACTTT. Protein: CASSQALTGGVDSPLHF.

This clonotype was counted at least ten times. This chain uses TRBV28 with TRBJ2-5; 7 bases align to TRBD1. After removal of 5 bases from V and 7 bases from J, the junction contained 10 bases not matched to a gene. In germline, CDR1 is MDHEN, CDR2 SYDVKM. CDR3 size: 14 residues. CDR3 bases: TGTGCCAGCAGTCTTGACAGGGTCTCTGGGACCCAGTACTTC. Translating gives CASSLDRVSGTQYF.

There are many counts of this clonotype. The chain uses TRBV6-5 and TRBJ2-7; D might be TRBD2 (6 bases). Germline CDR1 reads MNHEY; CDR2 reads SVGAGI. This CDR3 has 14 amino acids. V was pared by 2 bases and J by 0 bases, with 8 bases between. CDR3 DNA sequence: TGTGCCAGCAGTTACGCGGGAAGCTCCTACGAGCAGTACTTC. Encoded protein: CASSYAGSSYEQYF.

Many counts were recorded for this clonotype. V gene TRBV29-1 combines with J gene TRBJ2-5, with a tentative D call TRBD2 (5 bases). The V end was cut by 6 bases, the J end by 2 bases, with 13 bases between. Germline V gene sequence: CDR1 SQVTM, CDR2 ANQGSEA. CDR3 length: 13 residues. In nucleotides, the CDR3 is TGCAGCGTCGCACAGCGACTACAAGAGACCCAGTACTTC. This codes for CSVAQRLQETQYF.

This chain connects TRBV14 to TRBJ2-7; no clear D. Trimming left V 0 bases short and J 3 bases short, with 6 bases between. Germline lookup yields CDR1 SGHDN and CDR2 FVKESK. This CDR3 contains 13 residues. The CDR3 region is CASSQDPVYEQYF. DNA for the CDR3: TGTGCCAGCAGCCAAGACCCCGTCTACGAGCAGTACTTC.

The chain links TRBV6-2 or TRBV6-3 to TRBJ2-7; D is unclear. From germline, CDR1 is MNHEY and CDR2 SVGEGT. Between the trimmed V and J ends, which lost 8 bases and 4 bases, there was a span of 12 bases. This CDR3 comprises 12 residues. This CDR3 reads CASWTTLYEQYV. The CDR3 nucleotides read TGTGCCAGCTGGACGACCCTATACGAGCAGTACGTC.

This clonotype was recorded at least ten times. The chain is built from TRBV6-2 or TRBV6-3 and TRBJ2-7; D perhaps matches TRBD1 (6 bases). Deletions cut 8 bases from V and 3 bases from J, with 14 bases between. Germline assignment: CDR1 MNHEY and CDR2 SVGEGT. This CDR3 has 13 amino acids. CDR3 in DNA: TGTGCCAGCTCGAGGGCAGGGGACTACGAGCAGTACGTC. Translated, it gives CASSRAGDYEQYV.

This clonotype was counted ten times or more. The CDR3 protein is CASSVGGNPRTGELFF. In DNA, the CDR3 is TGTGCCAGCAGCGTAGGAGGCAACCCCCGCACCGGGGAGCTGTTTTTT. The chain recombines TRBV9 with TRBJ2-2; D gene uncertain. CDR1 and CDR2 (germline): SGDLS, YYNGEE. Trimming stripped 0 bases from V and 4 bases from J, with 13 bases between. The CDR3 is made up of 16 amino acids.

This clonotype occurred many times. This chain links TRBV7-9 with TRBJ2-3; no clear D. The V and J ends lost 3 bases and 4 bases respectively, with 2 bases between them. The germline gives CDR1 SEHNR, CDR2 FQNEAQ (reference sequence). The CDR3 has 11 residues. CDR3 in amino acids: CASSFPDTQYF. The CDR3 coding sequence is TGTGCCAGCAGCTTTCCAGATACGCAGTATTTT.